Included here is one T cell receptor (beta chain) sequence, with context. The V gene's germline CDR1 is SEHNR and CDR2 FQNEAQ (reference sequence). This CDR3 has 15 residues. The V end lost 2 bases, the J end lost 5 bases, and 16 bases lay between the germline ends. Using immunoSEQ multiplex PCR, the repertoire was profiled, and TCRdb retains in-frame clones only, with some absent. The repertoire holds about 310,000 clones, almost 90% seen once, with around 0.96% in the top ten. The data were taken from a study of blood T cell repertoires in COVID-19. The chain employs TRBV7-9 and TRBJ2-7; possible D gene TRBD1, 6 bases. The clonotype comes from a woman aged 40 to 50 with COVID-19, enrolled during active disease. Source material: peripheral blood. For the CDR3, the DNA is TGTGCCAGCAGCTTAAGGGGGTCACCTCCTAACGAGCAGTACTTC. Amino acid sequence: CASSLRGSPPNEQYF.